Presented here are 14 T cell receptor beta chains from one specimen sequenced in a study of T cell responses to AZD1222 COVID-19 vaccine. TCRdb keeps only in-frame clones here, not all; method: immunoSEQ multiplex PCR. The table lists roughly 190,000 clones, roughly 88% of them singletons, with nearly 1% in the top ten. The source was peripheral blood, collected on day 0 of AZD1222 vaccination. Receptors originate from an adult in good health.

This chain joins TRBV3-1 (or the pseudogene TRBV3-2) and TRBJ1-5, with 7 bases matching TRBD1. Per the germline V gene, CDR1 is LGHDT and CDR2 is YNNKEL (reference sequence). Trimming removed 4 bases from V and 1 base from J; junction bases left unmatched: 1. The CDR3 extends over 14 amino acids. CDR3 nucleotides: TGTGCCAGCAGCCGGGGACAGAGCAATCAGCCCCAGCATTTT. Its translation is CASSRGQSNQPQHF.

The chain uses TRBV5-8 and TRBJ1-6; 9 nucleotides line up with TRBD1. CDR1 and CDR2 from the germline V gene are SGHTS and YDEGEE. V dropped 5 bases and J dropped 9; count of bases not matched to a gene: 9. The CDR3 runs to 15 residues. CDR3 sequence: CASRMRDRAGSPLHF. In DNA, the CDR3 is TGTGCCAGCAGGATGCGGGACAGGGCAGGTTCACCCCTCCACTTT.

J is TRBJ1-1 and V is TRBV25-1, with 9 bases identical to TRBD1. The CDR3 consists of 18 residues. Germline V gene data show CDR1 as MGHDK and CDR2 as SYGVNS. With 0 bases clipped from V and 7 bases from J, the junction kept 15 bases outside the gene matches. The CDR3 coding sequence is TGTGCCAGCAGTGAATATGGGGAAGGACAGGGGCGGATTGGTGAAGCTTTCTTT. Protein sequence: CASSEYGEGQGRIGEAFF.

This chain uses TRBV27 with TRBJ2-3, with 7 bases matching TRBD2. Germline CDR1 and CDR2: MNHEY and SMNVEV (reference sequence). The trim removed 5 bases at V and 1 base at J, leaving 9 bases unmatched. CDR3 length equals 16 residues. CDR3 sequence reads: CASSRLVAGGTDTQYF. The CDR3 region has the DNA TGTGCCAGCAGTCGATTAGTAGCGGGTGGCACAGATACGCAGTATTTT.

As concerns this clone: The same CDR3 also results from other DNA sequences found in this sample. The rearrangement links TRBV12-3 or TRBV12-4 to TRBJ2-1, with TRBD2 as a possible D gene (5 bases). CDR3 length: 12 residues. V was cut by 5 bases and J by 3 bases, with 5 bases left in between. The CDR3, as DNA: TGTGCCAGCAGTCGGGACTACAATGAGCAGTTCTTC. Its protein is CASSRDYNEQFF.

CDR3 sequence reads: CASWTRGGFTDTQYF. The DNA of the CDR3 is TGTGCCAGTTGGACCCGTGGGGGTTTCACAGATACGCAGTATTTT. This chain connects TRBV28 to TRBJ2-3, with D perhaps being TRBD1 or TRBD2 (5 bases each). This CDR3 has 15 residues. CDR1 and CDR2 from the germline V gene are MDHEN and SYDVKM. Trimming took off 9 bases at V and 2 bases at J, with 18 bases between the two ends.

This chain uses TRBV6-2 or TRBV6-3 with TRBJ1-1; TRBD1 might be the D (5 bases). Per the germline V gene, CDR1 is MNHEY and CDR2 is SVGEGT. The CDR3 runs 16 residues. Deletions cut 2 bases from V and 1 base from J, with 14 bases between. CDR3 sequence: CASSYRPLTENTEAFF. Written as DNA, the CDR3 is TGTGCCAGCAGTTACCGCCCCCTGACAGAGAACACTGAAGCTTTCTTT.

V and J are TRBV7-8 and TRBJ2-1; D remains unclear. CDR3 length: 14 amino acids. Trimming shortened V by 8 bases and J by 4 bases, and 15 bases separated the two germline ends. Germline CDR1 SGHVS, CDR2 FQNEAQ. CDR3 amino acids: CASGLGYEYNEQFF. The CDR3 nucleotides read TGTGCCAGCGGGTTGGGGTATGAATACAATGAGCAGTTCTTC.

The rearrangement joins TRBV18 to TRBJ1-2; TRBD1 matches at 8 bases. The CDR3 contains 14 residues. The J segment lost 5 bases and the V segment lost 2 bases, leaving 4 bases of the junction unmatched. Germline values: CDR1 KGHSH, CDR2 LQKENI. CDR3 bases: TGTGCCAGCTCACCAGGACAGGGCGGGTATGGCTACACCTTC. Its protein is CASSPGQGGYGYTF.

In this sample, this clone turned up a few times. The CDR3 DNA follows: TGCGCCAGCACCGTGGGGATCTTGAACACTGAAGCTTTCTTT. Translation: CASTVGILNTEAFF. This chain links TRBV5-1 with TRBJ1-1; D unresolved. The CDR3 totals 14 residues. V was clipped by 6 bases and J by 0 bases, with 12 bases between them. Germline V lookup: CDR1 SGHRS, CDR2 YFSETQ.

The rearrangement uses TRBV18 and TRBJ2-1; D is unresolved. V lost 3 bases, J lost 8 bases, and 5 bases lay in between. Per the germline V gene, CDR1 is KGHSH and CDR2 is LQKENI. The CDR3 has 11 residues. The CDR3 sequence: CASSPADEQFF. Here the CDR3 DNA reads TGTGCCAGCTCACCCGCGGATGAGCAGTTCTTC. The variable domain in full, completed from reference TRBV18 and TRBJ2-1, reads NAGVMQNPRHLVRRRGQEARLRCSPMKGHSHVYWYRQLPEEGLKFMVYLQKENIIDESGMPKERFSAEFPKEGPSILRIQQVVRGDSAAYFCASSPADEQFFGPGTRLTVL.

This clone was seen once. The J gene is TRBJ2-7, the V gene TRBV7-9; 9 bases fit TRBD1. The junction had 8 bases not matched to a gene; V was cut back by 4 bases and J by 4 bases. In germline, CDR1 is SEHNR, CDR2 FQNEAQ (reference sequence). This CDR3 spans 15 amino acids. The CDR3 loop reads CASSSRDRVNYEQYF. As DNA, the CDR3 is TGTGCCAGCAGCTCCCGGGACAGGGTTAATTACGAGCAGTACTTC.

The chain links TRBV11-2 to TRBJ2-5; D not resolved. The CDR3 runs 14 residues. Trimming took 1 base from V and 7 from J, leaving 13 bases between them. The germline gives CDR1 SGHAT, CDR2 FQNNGV. This CDR3 is CASSLVSAIGTQYF. CDR3 in DNA: TGTGCCAGCAGCTTAGTTTCGGCCATTGGGACCCAGTACTTC. The full variable domain, in which reference TRBV11-2 and TRBJ2-5 provide the parts outside the CDR3, is EAGVAQSPRYKIIEKRQSVAFWCNPISGHATLYWYQQILGQGPKLLIQFQNNGVVDDSQLPKDRFSAERLKGVDSTLKIQPAKLEDSAVYLCASSLVSAIGTQYFGPGTRLLVL.

The genes are TRBV11-3 and TRBJ2-1; maybe TRBD2 (6 bases). V lost 5 bases, J lost 10 bases, and 27 bases lay in between. The germline V gene encodes CDR1 SGHNT and CDR2 YENEEA. This CDR3 has 17 amino acids. The chain's CDR3 is CASSLRRPGEGPGEQFF. The CDR3 region has the DNA TGTGCCAGCAGCCTTAGGCGTCCGGGGGAAGGCCCTGGGGAGCAGTTCTTC.